This TCR beta chain is drawn from a study of PD-1 blockade in classical Hodgkin lymphoma. The protocol was immunoSEQ multiplex PCR, while the TCRdb copy is restricted to in-frame clones and leaves out a portion. The table has around 30,000 clones, about 89% seen once. This CDR3 has 16 residues. J was trimmed by 4 bases and V by 2 bases; bases with no gene match: 7. Looked up from germline, CDR1 is LGHNA and CDR2 is YSLEER. The sample holds one count of this clone. Its antigen is currently unknown. Time point noted: newly diagnosed, previously untreated cHL patient sample. Purification of CD4+ T cells from thawed PBMCs was achieved by magnetic negative selection. General study results and limits: Before treatment, TCR diversity in newly diagnosed patients was reportedly lower than in healthy donors. Possibly reflecting disease activity or prior therapy, repertoire differences have causes that remain undefined.

The chain joins TRBV4-3 to TRBJ2-2, with TRBD2 identical over 7 bases. The sequenced material came from CD4+ T cells from blood. The TCR sequence derives from a human donor with classical Hodgkin lymphoma. CDR3 sequence reads: CASSQFPAGLTGELFF. For the CDR3, the DNA is TGCGCCAGCAGCCAATTTCCAGCGGGACTCACCGGGGAGCTGTTTTTT.